Listed below are T cell receptor beta chains from one sample, sequenced in a study of Graves' ophthalmopathy and Graves' hyperthyroidism. A single record per CDR3 protein comes from TCRdb applying MiXCR to the multiplex PCR reads. The sample lists about 740,000 distinct CDR3 sequences, about 44% occurring once. Sequenced input: peripheral blood. The source is an adult man with Graves' ophthalmopathy. Each CDR3 is given with its conserved first and last residue. A D gene is named only where the DNA matches it firmly. Clone sizes are given selectively: once, few, many, or a class where the clone is expanded.

clone size	V gene	J gene	D gene	CDR3 protein	CDR3 DNA
many	TRBV7-2	TRBJ2-7	.	CASSLPPGYEQYF	TGTGCCAGCAGCCTTCCCCCTGGTTACGAGCAGTACTTC
few	TRBV7-2	TRBJ1-1	TRBD1	CASSQERQGGEAFF	TGTGCCAGCAGCCAAGAGCGACAGGGTGGTGAAGCTTTCTTT
.	TRBV6-5	TRBJ2-7	.	CASRGIAEDYEQYF	TGTGCCAGCCGTGGAATAGCGGAAGACTACGAGCAGTACTTC
.	TRBV19	TRBJ1-2	.	CASSTDDTGSNYGYTF	TGTGCCAGTAGTACCGATGACACAGGGTCTAACTATGGCTACACCTTC
.	TRBV7-8	TRBJ2-5	TRBD2	CASSSRPQLAGGPETQYF	TGTGCCAGCAGTTCTCGCCCCCAGCTAGCGGGGGGGCCAGAGACCCAGTACTTC
.	TRBV24-1	TRBJ1-5	.	CASWNGLGNQPQHF	TGTGCCAGCTGGAACGGACTCGGCAATCAGCCCCAGCATTTT
.	TRBV7-9	TRBJ2-7	.	CASSSPDVACEQYF	TGTGCCAGCAGCTCCCCAGACGTGGCCTGCGAGCAGTACTTC
.	TRBV25-1	TRBJ2-3	TRBD2	CASSETGGPSDTQYF	TGTGCCAGCAGTGAAACGGGAGGGCCCTCAGATACGCAGTATTTT
once	TRBV19	TRBJ1-2	.	CASSRGPQGIHGYTF	TGTGCCAGTAGCCGGGGGCCCCAGGGGATCCATGGCTACACCTTC
many	TRBV2	TRBJ1-2	TRBD1	CASSEAGQGGSGYTF	TGTGCCAGCAGTGAAGCGGGGCAGGGGGGGAGTGGCTACACCTTC
.	TRBV24-1	TRBJ2-3	.	CATSDPSGDDTQYF	TGTGCCACCAGTGATCCTTCAGGGGATGATACGCAGTATTTT
few	TRBV7-9	TRBJ2-7	.	CASSPPVRAYEQYF	TGTGCCAGCAGCCCCCCAGTTCGGGCCTACGAGCAGTACTTC
few	TRBV12-3/TRBV12-4	TRBJ2-7	TRBD1	CASSYRGVEQYF	TGTGCCAGCAGTTACAGGGGGGTTGAACAGTACTTC
many	TRBV7-9	TRBJ1-1	.	CASSFGVRPVGTEAFF	TGTGCCAGCAGCTTTGGTGTTCGGCCGGTGGGAACTGAAGCTTTCTTT
many	TRBV29-1	TRBJ2-5	.	CSVESRRQETQYF	TGCAGCGTTGAATCCCGGAGACAAGAGACCCAGTACTTC
.	TRBV7-2	TRBJ1-2	TRBD1	CASSLGGGQGVNYTF	TGTGCCAGCAGCTTAGGAGGGGGACAGGGGGTGAATTACACCTTC
.	TRBV19	TRBJ1-2	.	CASSTPPTGRTNYGYAF	TGTGCCAGTAGTACCCCCCCCACGGGGCGGACTAACTATGGCTACGCCTTC
.	TRBV12-3/TRBV12-4	TRBJ2-5	TRBD1	CASGLVGTGGQETQYF	TGTGCTAGTGGTTTGGTAGGGACAGGGGGCCAAGAGACCCAGTACTTC
many	TRBV15	TRBJ2-5	TRBD1	CATSPGQGAETQYF	TGTGCCACCAGCCCGGGACAGGGGGCGGAGACCCAGTACTTC
few	TRBV25-1	TRBJ1-1	TRBD1	CASSQSSQGAFNTEAFF	TGTGCCAGCAGCCAATCATCCCAGGGGGCCTTTAACACTGAAGCTTTCTTT
many	TRBV7-8	TRBJ1-1	TRBD1	CASSHDPGTGVQAFF	TGTGCCAGCAGCCATGACCCCGGGACAGGGGTACAAGCTTTCTTT
few	TRBV7-2	TRBJ2-7	TRBD2	CASSSEGTSSRKEQYF	TGTGCCAGCAGCTCCGAAGGGACTAGCTCCCGAAAAGAGCAGTACTTC
.	TRBV2	TRBJ1-4	.	CASSDWGSTNEKLFF	TGTGCCAGCAGTGATTGGGGTTCAACTAATGAAAAACTGTTTTTT
once	TRBV4-2	TRBJ2-7	TRBD2	CASSQEGGGDYEQYF	TGTGCCAGCAGCCAAGAAGGCGGGGGGGACTACGAGCAGTACTTC
.	TRBV29-1	TRBJ1-2	.	CSVDTQVGGYTF	TGCAGCGTTGACACACAGGTCGGAGGCTACACCTTC
.	TRBV20-1	TRBJ1-6	.	CSASFGVNSPLHF	TGCAGTGCTAGTTTTGGGGTTAATTCACCCCTCCACTTT
many	TRBV15	TRBJ1-2	TRBD1	CATSRSGTGRSNYGYTF	TGTGCCACCAGCAGGTCCGGGACAGGAAGATCTAACTATGGCTACACCTTC
.	TRBV10-3	TRBJ1-2	.	CAISLSTAYGYTF	TGTGCCATCAGTTTATCGACGGCTTATGGCTACACCTTC
.	TRBV25-1	TRBJ1-1	.	CASSARPGAVNTEAFF	TGTGCCAGCAGTGCCAGGCCCGGGGCGGTGAACACTGAAGCTTTCTTT
.	TRBV7-9	TRBJ2-3	.	CASSRRVGLTTDTQYF	TGTGCCAGCAGCCGCCGTGTGGGTCTTACCACAGATACGCAGTATTTT
many	TRBV29-1	TRBJ1-1	TRBD1	CSTTQGRITEAFF	TGCAGCACCACACAGGGGCGAATCACTGAAGCTTTCTTT
few	TRBV7-2	TRBJ1-4	.	CASSLGGYEKLFF	TGTGCCAGCAGCTTGGGAGGTTATGAAAAACTGTTTTTT
.	TRBV9	TRBJ2-7	.	CASSVDTGSYEQYF	TGTGCCAGCAGCGTAGACACGGGGTCCTACGAGCAGTACTTC
.	TRBV5-4	TRBJ2-5	.	CASSLWLSKTQYF	TGTGCCAGCAGCTTGTGGCTCTCTAAGACCCAGTACTTC
many	TRBV7-2	TRBJ2-2	TRBD1	CASSPRTGHTGELFF	TGTGCCAGCAGCCCCCGGACAGGGCACACCGGGGAGCTGTTTTTT
once	TRBV4-3	TRBJ1-5	.	CASRDLVQERDQPQHF	TGCGCCAGCAGGGATTTAGTTCAGGAGAGGGATCAGCCCCAGCATTTT
few	TRBV20-1	TRBJ1-6	.	CSASRSLAVGISPLHF	TGCAGTGCTAGTCGAAGTTTGGCCGTTGGGATTTCACCCCTCCACTTT
.	TRBV25-1	TRBJ1-1	.	CASSLSGTLNTEAFF	TGTGCCAGCAGTTTATCCGGGACCCTGAACACTGAAGCTTTCTTT
.	TRBV25-1	TRBJ2-2	.	CASSVVRPGPNTGELFF	TGTGCCAGCAGCGTTGTCCGTCCAGGACCGAACACCGGGGAGCTGTTTTTT
.	TRBV19	TRBJ1-3	TRBD1	CASSPPGGQENTIYF	TGTGCCAGTAGTCCCCCAGGGGGACAAGAAAACACCATATATTTT
few	TRBV10-3	TRBJ1-2	.	CASSRRDASYGYTF	TGTGCCAGCAGTCGTCGGGACGCCAGCTATGGCTACACCTTC
.	TRBV9	TRBJ2-2	.	CASSVVSGQTGELFF	TGTGCCAGCAGCGTAGTGTCAGGTCAGACCGGGGAGCTGTTTTTT
many	TRBV19	TRBJ1-5	TRBD1	CASTSGQAEGNQPQHF	TGTGCCAGTACCTCAGGACAGGCGGAGGGCAATCAGCCCCAGCATTTT
many	TRBV9	TRBJ1-1	.	CASSPRGGLMNEAFF	TGTGCCAGCAGCCCACGGGGGGGATTGATGAATGAAGCTTTCTTT
.	TRBV13	TRBJ1-6	TRBD1	CASSRGDSGYNSPLHF	TGTGCCAGCAGCAGAGGGGACAGCGGATATAATTCACCCCTCCACTTT
.	TRBV10-3	TRBJ2-2	.	CASRHSVNTGELFF	TGTGCCAGCCGTCATTCAGTGAACACCGGGGAGCTGTTTTTT
many	TRBV2	TRBJ1-1	TRBD1	CASSADRGRTEAFF	TGTGCCAGCAGTGCTGACAGGGGAAGGACTGAAGCTTTCTTT
.	TRBV10-3	TRBJ1-2	.	CAISGNYGYGYTF	TGTGCCATCAGTGGGAACTATGGCTATGGCTACACCTTC
.	TRBV2	TRBJ1-6	TRBD1	CASSHGTGTNSPLHF	TGTGCCAGCAGCCACGGGACAGGGACTAATTCACCCCTCCACTTT
once	TRBV7-2	TRBJ2-7	.	CASSLATRGRSPYEQYF	TGTGCCAGCAGCTTAGCCACGCGGGGGCGCTCTCCCTACGAGCAGTACTTC
.	TRBV19	TRBJ2-7	.	CASQIWLLSYEQYF	TGTGCCAGTCAAATATGGCTTCTCTCCTACGAGCAGTACTTC
.	TRBV11-2	TRBJ2-7	TRBD1	CASGSYRGAPSYEQYF	TGTGCCAGCGGCTCCTACAGGGGCGCCCCATCCTACGAGCAGTACTTC
.	TRBV4-2	TRBJ1-1	TRBD1	CASSATRDSLPNTEAFF	TGTGCCAGCAGTGCTACCCGGGACAGCCTACCGAACACTGAAGCTTTCTTT
.	TRBV7-2	TRBJ2-7	TRBD1	CASSRLGQGNSYEQYF	TGCGCCAGCAGCCGCCTCGGACAGGGAAATTCCTACGAGCAGTACTTC
.	TRBV7-9	TRBJ1-1	.	CASSLAQGTNTEAFF	TGTGCCAGCAGCTTAGCGCAGGGTACCAACACTGAAGCTTTCTTT